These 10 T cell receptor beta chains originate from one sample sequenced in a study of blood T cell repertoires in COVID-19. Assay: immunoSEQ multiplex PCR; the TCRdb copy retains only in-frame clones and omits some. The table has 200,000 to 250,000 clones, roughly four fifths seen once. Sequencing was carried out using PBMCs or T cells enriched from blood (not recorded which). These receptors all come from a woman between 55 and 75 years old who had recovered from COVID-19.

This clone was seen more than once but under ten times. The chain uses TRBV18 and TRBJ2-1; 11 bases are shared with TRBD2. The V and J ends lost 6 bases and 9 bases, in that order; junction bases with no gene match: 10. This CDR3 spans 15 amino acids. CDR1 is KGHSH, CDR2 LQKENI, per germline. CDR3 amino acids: CASSPPTSGRGEQFF. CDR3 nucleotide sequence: TGTGCCAGCTCTCCCCCAACTAGCGGGAGAGGTGAGCAGTTCTTC.

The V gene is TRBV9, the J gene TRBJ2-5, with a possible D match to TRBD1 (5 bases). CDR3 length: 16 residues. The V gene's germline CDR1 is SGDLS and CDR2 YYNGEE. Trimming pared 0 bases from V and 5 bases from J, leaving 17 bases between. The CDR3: CASSVAQLTGRETQYF. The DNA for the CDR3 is TGTGCCAGCAGCGTAGCCCAATTAACAGGTCGGGAGACCCAGTACTTC. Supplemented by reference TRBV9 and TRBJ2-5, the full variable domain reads DSGVTQTPKHLITATGQRVTLRCSPRSGDLSVYWYQQSLDQGLQFLIQYYNGEERAKGNILERFSAQQFPDLHSELNLSSLELGDSALYFCASSVAQLTGRETQYFGPGTRLLVL.

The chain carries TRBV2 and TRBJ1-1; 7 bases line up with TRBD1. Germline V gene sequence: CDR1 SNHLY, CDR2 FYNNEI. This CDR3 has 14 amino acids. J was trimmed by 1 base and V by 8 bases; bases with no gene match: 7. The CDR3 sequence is CASREGQPNTEAFF. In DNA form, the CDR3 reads TGTGCCAGCCGAGAGGGACAGCCGAACACTGAAGCTTTCTTT.

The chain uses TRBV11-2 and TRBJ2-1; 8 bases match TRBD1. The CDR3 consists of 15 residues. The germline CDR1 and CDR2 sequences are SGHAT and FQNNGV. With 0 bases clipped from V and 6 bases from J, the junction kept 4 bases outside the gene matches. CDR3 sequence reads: CASSLDRGRINEQFF. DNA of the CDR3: TGTGCCAGCAGCTTAGACAGGGGGCGAATCAATGAGCAGTTCTTC.

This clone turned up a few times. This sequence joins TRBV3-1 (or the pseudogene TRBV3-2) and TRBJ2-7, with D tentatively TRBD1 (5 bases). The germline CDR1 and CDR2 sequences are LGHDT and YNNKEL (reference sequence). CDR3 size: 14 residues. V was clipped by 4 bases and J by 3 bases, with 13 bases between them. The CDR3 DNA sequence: TGTGCCAGCAGCCCCGGAAACAGGTACTACGAGCAGTACTTC. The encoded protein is CASSPGNRYYEQYF.

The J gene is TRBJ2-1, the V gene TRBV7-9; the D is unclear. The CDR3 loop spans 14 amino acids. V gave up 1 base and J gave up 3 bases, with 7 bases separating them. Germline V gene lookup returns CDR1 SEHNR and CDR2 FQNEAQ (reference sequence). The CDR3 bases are TGTGCCAGCAGCTTAGGAGGTCACTACAATGAGCAGTTCTTC. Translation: CASSLGGHYNEQFF.

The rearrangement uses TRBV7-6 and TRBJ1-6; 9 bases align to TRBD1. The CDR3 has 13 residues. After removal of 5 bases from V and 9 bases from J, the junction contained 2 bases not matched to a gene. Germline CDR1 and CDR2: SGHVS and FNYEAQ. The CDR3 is CASSGTGSSPLHF. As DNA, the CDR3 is TGTGCCAGCAGCGGGACAGGGTCTTCACCCCTCCACTTT.

This CDR3 reads CASSHSPRQNTEAFF. The CDR3 DNA reads TGTGCCAGCAGCCATTCCCCACGACAAAACACTGAAGCTTTCTTT. The rearrangement links TRBV7-2 to TRBJ1-1; D gene ambiguous. V lost 5 bases and J 2 bases, leaving 15 bases between the germline ends. The CDR3 is 15 residues long. Germline CDR1 SGHTA, CDR2 FQGNSA.

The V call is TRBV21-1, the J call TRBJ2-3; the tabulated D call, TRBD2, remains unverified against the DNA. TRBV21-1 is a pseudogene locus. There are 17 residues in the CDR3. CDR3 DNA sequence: TGTGCCAGCAGCCTTGGTTGTAGCGGGAGGGCCTCAGATACGCAGTATTTT. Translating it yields CASSLGCSGRASDTQYF.

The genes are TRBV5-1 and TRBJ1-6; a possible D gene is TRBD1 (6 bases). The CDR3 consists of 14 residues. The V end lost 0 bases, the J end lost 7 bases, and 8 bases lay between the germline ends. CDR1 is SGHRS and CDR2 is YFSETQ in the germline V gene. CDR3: CASSLGGQNSPLHF. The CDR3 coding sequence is TGCGCCAGCAGCTTGGGAGGACAGAATTCACCCCTCCACTTT.